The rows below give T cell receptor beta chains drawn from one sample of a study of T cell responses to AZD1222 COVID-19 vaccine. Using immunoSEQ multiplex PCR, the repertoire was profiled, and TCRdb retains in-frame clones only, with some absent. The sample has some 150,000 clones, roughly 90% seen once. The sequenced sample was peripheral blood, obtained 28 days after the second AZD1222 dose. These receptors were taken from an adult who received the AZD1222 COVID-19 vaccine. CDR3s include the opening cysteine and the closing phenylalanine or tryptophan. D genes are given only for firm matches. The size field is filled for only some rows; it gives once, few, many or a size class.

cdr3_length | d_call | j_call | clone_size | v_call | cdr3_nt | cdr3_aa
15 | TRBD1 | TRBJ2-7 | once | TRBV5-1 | TGCGCCAGCAGCCCCAGGGACAGGGGAGTTGACGAGCAGTACTTC | CASSPRDRGVDEQYF
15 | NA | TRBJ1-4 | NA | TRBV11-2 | TGTGCCAGCAGCTTATTCGGGGGTACTAATGAAAAACTGTTTTTT | CASSLFGGTNEKLFF
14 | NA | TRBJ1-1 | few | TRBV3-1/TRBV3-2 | TGTGCCAGCAGCCAACTCGGACCCTCAACTGAAGCTTTCTTT | CASSQLGPSTEAFF
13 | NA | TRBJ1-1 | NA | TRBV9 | TGTGCCAGCAGACAAGGGCTGAACACTGAAGCTTTCTTT | CASRQGLNTEAFF
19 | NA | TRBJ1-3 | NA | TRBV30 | TGTGCCTGGAGTGAGATGCGGGCAGATCCCAGGGGTCTCGGAAACACCATATATTTT | CAWSEMRADPRGLGNTIYF
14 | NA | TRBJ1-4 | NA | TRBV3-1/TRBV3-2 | TGTGCCAGCAGCCTGCGACAGAGTAATGAAAAACTGTTTTTT | CASSLRQSNEKLFF
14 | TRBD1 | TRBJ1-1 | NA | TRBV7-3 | TGTGCCAGCAGTGGGACAGGTAGGAACACTGAAGCTTTCTTT | CASSGTGRNTEAFF
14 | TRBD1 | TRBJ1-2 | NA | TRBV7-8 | TGTGCCAGCAGCCCACTACAGGGGCTATCTGGCTACACCTTC | CASSPLQGLSGYTF
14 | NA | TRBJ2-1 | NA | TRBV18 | TGTGCCAGCTCACCACTCGGCGGCTTCTATGAGCAGTTCTTC | CASSPLGGFYEQFF
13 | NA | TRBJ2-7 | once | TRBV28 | TGTGCCAGCAGTCAGGCCGGATCCTACGAGCAGTACTTC | CASSQAGSYEQYF
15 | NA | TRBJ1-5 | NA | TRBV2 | TGTGCCAGCAGGGAGACCGACCAACCCAATCAGCCCCAGCATTTT | CASRETDQPNQPQHF
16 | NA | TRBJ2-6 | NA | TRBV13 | TGTGCCAGCTCGAGGTCCCAAAGCTCTGGGGCCAACGTCCTGACTTTC | CASSRSQSSGANVLTF
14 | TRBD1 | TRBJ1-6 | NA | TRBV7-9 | TGTGCCAGCAGTGATGACAGGGGATATTCACCCCTCCACTTT | CASSDDRGYSPLHF
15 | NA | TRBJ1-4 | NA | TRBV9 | TGTGCCAGCAGCGGAACCACCACAACTAATGAAAAACTGTTTTTT | CASSGTTTTNEKLFF
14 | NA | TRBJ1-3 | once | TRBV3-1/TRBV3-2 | TGTGCCAGCAGCCAACAGGGTTCTAGAAACACCATATATTTT | CASSQQGSRNTIYF
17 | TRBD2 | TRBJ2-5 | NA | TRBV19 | TGTGCCAGTAGTGACGACCGACTAGCCGGCATACAAGAGACCCAGTACTTC | CASSDDRLAGIQETQYF
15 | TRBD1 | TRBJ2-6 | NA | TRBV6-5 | TGTGCCAGCGGAGACAGGGGGCCTGGGGCCAACGTCCTGACTTTC | CASGDRGPGANVLTF